This TCR beta chain was found in a study of blood T cell repertoires in COVID-19. Overall study context: The study drew acute and convalescent COVID-19 samples from the United States, Italy and Spain. From T cells, B-cell-depleted T cells, or PBMCs came the material, which was cDNA or gDNA.

Original analysis: Amplification of reference gene primers was used by the study to estimate nucleated cell counts. The data were produced by immunoSEQ multiplex PCR, yet TCRdb's version contains in-frame clones alone and is incomplete. The V and J calls and clone size come from that table; D and trimming were worked out from the DNA. This sample has around 67,000 clones, with 87% found just once. Material: peripheral blood. The TCR originated in a man aged 45-65 years with active COVID-19.

The CDR3 loop reads CATSDGGEKTQYF. The CDR3 DNA is TGTGCCACCAGTGATGGGGGGGAAAAGACCCAGTACTTC. V is TRBV24-1 and J is TRBJ2-5, with TRBD2 identical over 7 bases. Germline-derived CDR1 and CDR2 are KGHDR and SFDVKD. V gave up 3 bases and J gave up 6 bases; unmatched junction bases: 3. The CDR3 spans 13 residues.